These 16 T cell receptor beta chains came from one sample sequenced in a study of cytomegalovirus exposure and HLA in healthy donors. PCR was performed using 60 Vbeta and 13 Jbeta primers. Libraries were prepared by immunoSEQ multiplex PCR; TCRdb keeps only in-frame clonotypes and omits some of them. The sample holds fewer than 200,000 clones, roughly 80% seen once. Sequencing was done on a sample of PBMCs. The receptor set was obtained from a woman aged 30 to 39 in good health and CMV-seropositive.

DNA of the CDR3: TGCAGCGTTGTTGAACAGCTATTGAACACTGAAGCTTTCTTT. Its translation: CSVVEQLLNTEAFF. This chain joins TRBV29-1 and TRBJ1-1; D is unclear. V lost 4 bases to trimming and J lost 0 bases, with 12 bases between them. Germline CDR1 is SQVTM and CDR2 is ANQGSEA. This CDR3 comprises 14 residues. The full variable domain, rest sourced from reference TRBV29-1 and TRBJ1-1, is SAVISQKPSRDICQRGTSLTIQCQVDSQVTMMFWYRQQPGQSLTLIATANQGSEATYESGFVIDKFPISRPNLTFSTLTVSNMSPEDSSIYLCSVVEQLLNTEAFFGQGTRLTVV.

V usage is TRBV4-3 and J usage is TRBJ1-2; 9 nucleotides agree with TRBD1. Germline CDR1 reads LGHNA; CDR2 reads YSLEER. The trim removed 0 bases at V and 3 bases at J, leaving 11 bases unmatched. This CDR3 region has 18 residues. The DNA for the CDR3 is TGCGCCAGCAGCCAAGAACACGGGACAGGGATCGGGGACTATGGCTACACCTTC. This translates into CASSQEHGTGIGDYGYTF.

The J gene is TRBJ1-6, the V gene TRBV27, with 10 positions matching TRBD1. This CDR3 is built from 16 residues. V was clipped by 6 bases and J by 6 bases; unmatched bases: 8. Germline CDR1 and CDR2: MNHEY and SMNVEV (reference sequence). The CDR3 loop is CASSRDRGMGNSPLHF. The CDR3 DNA sequence: TGTGCCAGCAGCCGGGACAGGGGAATGGGTAATTCACCCCTCCACTTT.

This sequence joins TRBV6-5 and TRBJ1-1; 7 positions agree with TRBD1. The V and J ends lost 6 bases and 5 bases, in that order; junction bases with no gene match: 3. Germline V gives CDR1 MNHEY, CDR2 SVGAGI. The CDR3 is made up of 12 amino acids. CDR3 amino acids: CASRSRGTEAFF. In DNA form, the CDR3 reads TGTGCCAGCAGATCCAGGGGGACTGAAGCTTTCTTT.

The chain recombines TRBV10-3 with TRBJ1-6, with 8 bases that match TRBD1. The ends lost 4 bases at V and 7 bases at J; junction bases unmatched: 0. Per germline, CDR1 ENHRY and CDR2 SYGVKD. This CDR3 spans 13 amino acids. CDR3 loop: CAISGDRNSPLHF. The CDR3 DNA sequence: TGTGCCATCAGTGGGGACAGGAATTCACCCCTCCACTTT.

V is TRBV2 and J is TRBJ2-3; D is undetermined. The length of the CDR3 is 15 residues. Germline V gene sequence: CDR1 SNHLY, CDR2 FYNNEI. V lost 6 bases and J lost 0, with 13 bases in between. The DNA for the CDR3 is TGTGCCAGCAGATCATCCGGGTCTAGCACAGATACGCAGTATTTT. Its protein product is CASRSSGSSTDTQYF.

There are a few counts of this clone. The chain has TRBV7-3 and TRBJ2-3, with TRBD1 as a possible D gene (6 bases). Germline-derived CDR1 and CDR2 are SGHTA and FQGTGA. This CDR3 region has 15 residues. Trimming shortened V by 3 bases and J by 0 bases, and 10 bases separated the two germline ends. The CDR3 is CASSFTGSSTDTQYF. CDR3 DNA sequence: TGTGCCAGCAGCTTTACAGGGTCTAGCACAGATACGCAGTATTTT.

The chain links TRBV28 to TRBJ2-7, with a possible D match to TRBD2 (5 bases). Trimming took 6 bases from V and 2 from J, leaving 11 bases between them. The CDR3 totals 13 residues. CDR1 and CDR2 (germline): MDHEN, SYDVKM. Here the CDR3 DNA reads TGTGCCAGCAGGTTAACGGGAACCTACGAGCAGTACTTC. The encoded protein is CASRLTGTYEQYF. The entire variable domain, with the rest obtained from reference TRBV28 and TRBJ2-7, is as follows: DVKVTQSSRYLVKRTGEKVFLECVQDMDHENMFWYRQDPGLGLRLIYFSYDVKMKEKGDIPEGYSVSREKKERFSLILESASTNQTSMYLCASRLTGTYEQYFGPGTRLTVT.

This clone occurred once. Within the sample, other DNA sequences also encode this same CDR3. The chain combines TRBV7-3 with TRBJ2-3; 10 bases line up with TRBD2. V lost 4 bases to trimming and J lost 0 bases; unmatched junction nucleotides: 1. The CDR3 sequence is 15 residues long. CDR1 is SGHTA and CDR2 is FQGTGA in the germline V gene. CDR3 loop: CASSYSGGSTDTQYF. The CDR3 DNA sequence: TGTGCCAGCAGCTATAGCGGGGGGAGCACAGATACGCAGTATTTT.

This sequence joins TRBV9 and TRBJ2-7; D remains unclear. V lost 0 bases to trimming and J lost 5 bases, with 6 bases between them. Germline CDR1 SGDLS, CDR2 YYNGEE. The CDR3 has 12 amino acids. This CDR3 is CASSVGSHEQYF. Written as DNA, the CDR3 is TGTGCCAGCAGCGTAGGGAGCCACGAGCAGTACTTC.

The J gene is TRBJ1-5, the V gene TRBV18; 10 nucleotides line up with TRBD1. J lost 4 bases, V lost 0 bases, and 3 bases had no gene match. The CDR3 length is 16 residues. Germline V gene lookup returns CDR1 KGHSH and CDR2 LQKENI. This chain's CDR3 is CASSPPGQGRNQPQHF. In nucleotides, the CDR3 is TGTGCCAGCTCACCACCGGGACAGGGGAGAAATCAGCCCCAGCATTTT. The whole variable domain, filled in from reference TRBV18 and TRBJ1-5, reads NAGVMQNPRHLVRRRGQEARLRCSPMKGHSHVYWYRQLPEEGLKFMVYLQKENIIDESGMPKERFSAEFPKEGPSILRIQQVVRGDSAAYFCASSPPGQGRNQPQHFGDGTRLSIL.

Points on this clone: The sample holds other DNA sequences that translate to the same CDR3. The CDR3 sequence: CASGLGGQETQYF. The CDR3 DNA is TGTGCTAGTGGTTTGGGCGGTCAAGAGACCCAGTACTTC. The genes are TRBV12-5 and TRBJ2-5, with D unclear. The CDR3 spans 13 residues. V lost 1 base and J lost 2, with 5 bases in between. The germline gives CDR1 LGHNT, CDR2 FRNRAP.

This chain joins TRBV2 and TRBJ2-7; TRBD1 aligns across 9 bases. This CDR3 comprises 16 residues. Trimming at V came to 4 bases and at J to 3 bases, leaving 10 bases not matched to a gene. Germline CDR1 is SNHLY and CDR2 is FYNNEI. CDR3: CASSALPGQGDYEQYF. In DNA form, the CDR3 reads TGTGCCAGCAGTGCGTTGCCGGGACAGGGTGACTACGAGCAGTACTTC.

The chain couples TRBV6-1 to TRBJ1-3, with unresolved D. Trimming removed 4 bases from V and 0 bases from J, with 13 bases in between. Germline assignment: CDR1 MNHNS and CDR2 SASEGT. The CDR3 has 16 amino acids. CDR3 DNA sequence: TGTGCCAGCAGTGGAACTCGACACAGCTCTGGAAACACCATATATTTT. This sequence encodes CASSGTRHSSGNTIYF.

This chain connects TRBV11-2 to TRBJ2-5; 7 bases align to TRBD1. CDR1 is SGHAT and CDR2 is FQNNGV in the germline V gene. CDR3 size: 18 residues. V was clipped by 5 bases and J by 3 bases; unmatched bases: 18. The CDR3 protein is CASSRQGSTKNPKETQYF. The CDR3 DNA follows: TGTGCCAGCAGCAGACAGGGATCTACCAAAAATCCAAAAGAGACCCAGTACTTC.

The chain employs TRBV5-1 and TRBJ2-5; 13 bases are a match to TRBD2. J lost 5 bases, V lost 4 bases, and 5 bases had no gene match. Germline V gives CDR1 SGHRS, CDR2 YFSETQ. This CDR3 has 15 residues. CDR3 DNA sequence: TGCGCCAGCAGCCCGGGACTAGCGGGGCGGGAGACCCAGTACTTC. This sequence encodes CASSPGLAGRETQYF.